This TCR beta chain was sequenced during a study of cytomegalovirus exposure and HLA in healthy donors. The PCR employed 60 Vbeta primers together with 13 Jbeta primers. Clones were sequenced by immunoSEQ multiplex PCR, and TCRdb holds only the in-frame ones, with some missing. Here the sample spans about 140,000 clones, approximately 80% being singletons. The CDR3 runs to 14 residues. V shed 5 bases and J shed 0 bases, with 9 bases lying between them. Germline V CDR1 and CDR2: SGHTA, FQGTGA. Study-level findings and limits: Segments of the TCR beta V type were, in most cases, productive about 90% or about 30% of the time in an earlier analysis. Per published reports, the classifier diagnosed cytomegalovirus status with high specificity and sensitivity.

This clone has only a few counts. Its antigen remains unidentified. This clonotype was obtained from a man aged 40-55 years in good health and CMV-seronegative. V and J are TRBV7-3 and TRBJ2-3; D may be TRBD1 (5 bases). Sequencing was performed on PBMCs. As DNA, the CDR3 is TGTGCCAGCAGCCGAGGACAAAGCACAGATACGCAGTATTTT. Translated, it gives CASSRGQSTDTQYF.